The entry below gives a single T cell receptor (beta chain) sequence along with its context. Each of the donors had approximately 10 milliliters of peripheral blood drawn into EDTA-treated Vacutainer tubes. The sample originates from a study of blood T cells in healthy people across ages. Looking at the study overall: The capture of about one barcoded beta molecule per two T cells was achieved by template switching.

A J-beta primer mix and a sample-barcoded 5' primer were used in a second PCR of about 6 to 12 cycles. TCRdb reprocessed the 5' RACE reads with MiXCR, giving one entry per CDR3 protein. The sample records just over 1 million distinct CDR3 sequences, around 45% being singletons. Germline V CDR1 and CDR2: DFQATT, SNEGSKA (reference sequence). Unmatched junction bases numbered 16, after V lost 6 bases and J lost 0 bases. The CDR3 is 19 amino acids. The clonotype originates from a woman aged 60 to 75 in good health. Sequenced material: blood. The rearrangement joins TRBV20-1 to TRBJ2-1, with 11 bases that match TRBD2. This CDR3 is CSASPTRGLAGYSYNEQFF. The DNA for the CDR3 is TGCAGTGCCTCCCCTACTCGCGGACTAGCGGGCTACTCCTACAATGAGCAGTTCTTC.